The TCR beta chain under discussion was sequenced for a study of blood T cell repertoires in COVID-19. Background on the study: Acute and convalescent COVID-19 specimens originated in the United States, Italy and Spain. Sources were T cells, B-cell-depleted T cells, or PBMCs; the material itself was cDNA or gDNA.

This clone was seen only once. Libraries were prepared by immunoSEQ multiplex PCR; TCRdb keeps only in-frame clonotypes and omits some of them. Of roughly 280,000 clones detected, approximately 86% appear once; the ten largest clones hold around 3.6%. V trimming: 4 bases; J trimming: 6 bases; junction bases outside the gene matches: 6. Germline V CDR1 and CDR2: LGHDT, YNNKEL (reference sequence). The CDR3 contains 14 residues. The sequenced sample consisted of peripheral blood. The chain uses TRBV3-1 (or the pseudogene TRBV3-2) and TRBJ2-1, with TRBD1 identical over 7 bases. This TCR derives from a man younger than 35 with active or convalescent COVID-19. CDR3 nucleotide sequence: TGTGCCAGCAGCCGGCAGGGGGTCACCAATGAGCAGTTCTTC. It yields the protein CASSRQGVTNEQFF.